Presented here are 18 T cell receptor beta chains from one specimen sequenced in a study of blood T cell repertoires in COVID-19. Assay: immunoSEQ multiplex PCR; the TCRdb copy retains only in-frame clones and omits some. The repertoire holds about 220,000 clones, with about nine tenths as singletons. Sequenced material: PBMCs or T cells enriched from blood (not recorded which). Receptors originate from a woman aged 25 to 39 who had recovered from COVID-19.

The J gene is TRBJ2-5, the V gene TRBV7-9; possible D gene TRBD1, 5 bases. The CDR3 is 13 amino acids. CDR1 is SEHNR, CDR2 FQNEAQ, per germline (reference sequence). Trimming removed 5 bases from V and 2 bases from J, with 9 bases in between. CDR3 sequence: CASSRRQQETQYF. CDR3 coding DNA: TGTGCCAGCAGCCGCAGACAGCAAGAGACCCAGTACTTC. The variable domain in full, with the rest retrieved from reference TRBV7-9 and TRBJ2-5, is DTGVSQNPRHKITKRGQNVTFRCDPISEHNRLYWYRQTLGQGPEFLTYFQNEAQLEKSRLLSDRFSAERPKGSFSTLEIQRTEQGDSAMYLCASSRRQQETQYFGPGTRLLVL.

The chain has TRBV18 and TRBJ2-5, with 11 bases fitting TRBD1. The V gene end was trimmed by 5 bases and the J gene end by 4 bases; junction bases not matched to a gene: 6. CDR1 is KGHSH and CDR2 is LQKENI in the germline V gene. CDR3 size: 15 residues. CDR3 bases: TGTGCCAGCTCAACGGGACAGGGGGTTGGAGAGACCCAGTACTTC. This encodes CASSTGQGVGETQYF.

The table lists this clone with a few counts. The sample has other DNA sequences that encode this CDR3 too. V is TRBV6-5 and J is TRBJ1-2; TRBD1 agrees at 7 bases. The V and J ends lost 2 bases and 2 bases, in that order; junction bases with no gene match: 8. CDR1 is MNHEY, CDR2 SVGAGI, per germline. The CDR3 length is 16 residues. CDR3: CASSYIRTGGNYGYTF. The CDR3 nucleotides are TGTGCCAGCAGTTACATACGGACAGGTGGGAACTATGGCTACACCTTC.

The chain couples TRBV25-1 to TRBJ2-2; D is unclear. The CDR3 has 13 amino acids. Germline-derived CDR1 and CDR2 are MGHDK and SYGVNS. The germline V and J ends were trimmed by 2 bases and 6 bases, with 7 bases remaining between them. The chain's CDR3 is CASSELGPGELFF. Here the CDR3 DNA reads TGTGCCAGCAGTGAACTGGGCCCCGGGGAGCTGTTTTTT.

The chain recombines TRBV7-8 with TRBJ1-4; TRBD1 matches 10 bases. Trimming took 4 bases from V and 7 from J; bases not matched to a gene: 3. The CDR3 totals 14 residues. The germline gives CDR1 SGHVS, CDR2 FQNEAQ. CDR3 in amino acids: CASSWTGGGEKLFF. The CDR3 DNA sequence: TGTGCCAGCAGCTGGACAGGGGGAGGTGAAAAACTGTTTTTT.

CDR3 nucleotide sequence: TGTGCCAGCTTACAGGGGGTATCGGCTAATGAAAAACTGTTTTTT. As protein: CASLQGVSANEKLFF. The genes are TRBV2 and TRBJ1-4; 8 nucleotides match TRBD1. Germline V gives CDR1 SNHLY, CDR2 FYNNEI. Trimming at V came to 8 bases and at J to 3 bases, leaving 8 bases not matched to a gene. There are 15 residues in the CDR3.

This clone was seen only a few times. The CDR3 DNA follows: TGTGCCAGCAGCTTAACCGGGGAGGATTCACCCCTCCACTTT. As protein: CASSLTGEDSPLHF. The chain carries TRBV7-3 and TRBJ1-6; D ambiguous. Trimming removed 0 bases from V and 8 bases from J, with 8 bases in between. This CDR3 is 14 amino acids long. Germline lookup yields CDR1 SGHTA and CDR2 FQGTGA.

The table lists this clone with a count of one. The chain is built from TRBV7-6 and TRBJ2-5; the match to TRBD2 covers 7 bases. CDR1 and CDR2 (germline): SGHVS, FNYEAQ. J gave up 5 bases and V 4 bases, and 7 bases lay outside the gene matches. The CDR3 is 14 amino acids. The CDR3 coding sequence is TGTGCCAGCAGCTCCACCGGGGGGTCGGAGACCCAGTACTTC. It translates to CASSSTGGSETQYF. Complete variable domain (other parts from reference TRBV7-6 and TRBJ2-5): GAGVSQSPRYKVTKRGQDVALRCDPISGHVSLYWYRQALGQGPEFLTYFNYEAQQDKSGLPNDRFSAERPEGSISTLTIQRTEQRDSAMYRCASSSTGGSETQYFGPGTRLLVL.

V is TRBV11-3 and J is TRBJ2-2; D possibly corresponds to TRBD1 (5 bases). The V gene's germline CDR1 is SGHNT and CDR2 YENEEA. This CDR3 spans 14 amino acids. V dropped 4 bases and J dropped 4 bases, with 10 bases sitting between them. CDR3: CASSYRPSTGELFF. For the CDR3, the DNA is TGTGCCAGCAGCTACAGGCCATCCACCGGGGAGCTGTTTTTT.

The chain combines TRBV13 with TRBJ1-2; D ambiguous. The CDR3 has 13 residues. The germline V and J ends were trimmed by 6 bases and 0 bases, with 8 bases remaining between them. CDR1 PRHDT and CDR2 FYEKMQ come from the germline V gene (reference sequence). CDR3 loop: CASSNTSNYGYTF. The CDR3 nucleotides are TGTGCCAGCAGTAACACATCTAACTATGGCTACACCTTC.

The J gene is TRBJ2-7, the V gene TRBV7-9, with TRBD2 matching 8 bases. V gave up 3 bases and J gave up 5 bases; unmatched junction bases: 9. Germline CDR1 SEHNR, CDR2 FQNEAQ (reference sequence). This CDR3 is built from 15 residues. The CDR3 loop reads CASSLVSSGGDEQYF. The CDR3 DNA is TGTGCCAGCAGCTTGGTGTCCAGCGGGGGAGACGAGCAGTACTTC.

The DNA for the CDR3 is TGTGCCAGCAGCCCGACAGGCTCTAGCACAGATACGCAGTATTTT. Encoded protein: CASSPTGSSTDTQYF. This chain connects TRBV7-2 to TRBJ2-3; maybe TRBD1 (6 bases). The CDR3 is 15 amino acids. Trimming pared 5 bases from V and 0 bases from J, leaving 12 bases between. Germline lookup yields CDR1 SGHTA and CDR2 FQGNSA.

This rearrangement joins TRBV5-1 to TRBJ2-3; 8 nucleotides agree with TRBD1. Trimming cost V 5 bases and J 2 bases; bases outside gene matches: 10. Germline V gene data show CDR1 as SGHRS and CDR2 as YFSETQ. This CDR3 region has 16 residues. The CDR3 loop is CASSRQGYKPTDTQYF. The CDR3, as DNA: TGCGCCAGCAGTCGACAGGGGTATAAGCCCACAGATACGCAGTATTTT. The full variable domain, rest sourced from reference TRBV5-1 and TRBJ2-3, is KAGVTQTPRYLIKTRGQQVTLSCSPISGHRSVSWYQQTPGQGLQFLFEYFSETQRNKGNFPGRFSGRQFSNSRSEMNVSTLELGDSALYLCASSRQGYKPTDTQYFGPGTRLTVL.

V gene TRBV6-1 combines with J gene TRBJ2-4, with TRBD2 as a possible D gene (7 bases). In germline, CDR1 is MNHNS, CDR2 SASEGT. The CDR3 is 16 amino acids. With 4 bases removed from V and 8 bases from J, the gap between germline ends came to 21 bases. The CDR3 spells CASSAASGTRGDIQYF. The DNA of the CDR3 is TGTGCCAGCAGTGCCGCGTCCGGGACACGGGGGGACATTCAGTACTTC.

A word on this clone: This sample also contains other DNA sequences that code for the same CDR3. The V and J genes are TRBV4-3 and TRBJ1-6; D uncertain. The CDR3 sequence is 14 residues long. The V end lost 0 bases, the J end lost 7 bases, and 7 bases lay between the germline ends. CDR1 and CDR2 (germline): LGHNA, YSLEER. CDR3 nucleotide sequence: TGCGCCAGCAGCCAAGAGACTGGGAATTCACCCCTCCACTTT. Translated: CASSQETGNSPLHF.

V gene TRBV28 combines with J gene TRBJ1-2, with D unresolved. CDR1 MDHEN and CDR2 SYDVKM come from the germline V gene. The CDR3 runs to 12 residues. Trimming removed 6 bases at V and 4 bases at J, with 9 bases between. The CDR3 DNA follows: TGTGCCAGCAGCCTCGCCAGCTATGGCTACACCTTC. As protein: CASSLASYGYTF.

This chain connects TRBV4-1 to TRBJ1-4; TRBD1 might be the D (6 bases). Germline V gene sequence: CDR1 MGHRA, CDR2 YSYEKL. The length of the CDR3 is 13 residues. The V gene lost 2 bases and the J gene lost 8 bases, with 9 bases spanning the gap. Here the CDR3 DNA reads TGCGCCAGCAGCCAACTACAGGGAGAAAAACTGTTTTTT. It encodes CASSQLQGEKLFF.

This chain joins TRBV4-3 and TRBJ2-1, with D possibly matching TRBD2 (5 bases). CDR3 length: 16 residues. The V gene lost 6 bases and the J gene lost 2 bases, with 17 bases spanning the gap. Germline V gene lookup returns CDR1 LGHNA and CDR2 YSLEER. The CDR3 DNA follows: TGCGCCAGCAGTGAAAGATGGGGAGCTACCTACAATGAGCAGTTCTTC. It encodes CASSERWGATYNEQFF.